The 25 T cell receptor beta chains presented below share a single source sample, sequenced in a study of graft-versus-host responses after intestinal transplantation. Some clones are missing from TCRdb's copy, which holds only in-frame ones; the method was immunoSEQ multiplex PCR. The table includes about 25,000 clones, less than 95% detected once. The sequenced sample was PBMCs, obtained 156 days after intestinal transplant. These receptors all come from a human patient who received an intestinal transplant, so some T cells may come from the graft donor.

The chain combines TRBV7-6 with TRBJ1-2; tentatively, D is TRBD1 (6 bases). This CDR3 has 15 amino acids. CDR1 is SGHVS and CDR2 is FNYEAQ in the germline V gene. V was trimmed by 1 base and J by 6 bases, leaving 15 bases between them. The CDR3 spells CASSLEITGADGYTF. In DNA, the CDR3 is TGTGCCAGCAGCTTAGAGATAACGGGGGCTGATGGCTACACCTTC.

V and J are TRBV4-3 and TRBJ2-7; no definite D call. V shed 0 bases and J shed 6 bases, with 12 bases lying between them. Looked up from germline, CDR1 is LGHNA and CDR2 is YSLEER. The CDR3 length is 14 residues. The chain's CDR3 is CASSQDRLGGEQYF. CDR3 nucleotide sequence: TGCGCCAGCAGCCAAGATCGCTTGGGCGGCGAGCAGTACTTC.

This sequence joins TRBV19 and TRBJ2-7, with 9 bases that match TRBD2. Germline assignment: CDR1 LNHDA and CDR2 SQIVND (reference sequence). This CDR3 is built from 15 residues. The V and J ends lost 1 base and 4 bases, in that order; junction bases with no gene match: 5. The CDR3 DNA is TGTGCCAGTAGTATAGGAAGCGGGGGGAATTACGAGCAGTACTTC. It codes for CASSIGSGGNYEQYF.

The CDR3 region is CASRRGQMNTEAFF. In nucleotides, the CDR3 is TGTGCCAGCCGACGGGGACAAATGAACACTGAAGCTTTCTTT. The chain combines TRBV2 with TRBJ1-1; a possible D gene is TRBD1 (6 bases). From germline, CDR1 is SNHLY and CDR2 FYNNEI. V was pared by 8 bases and J by 0 bases, with 13 bases between. The CDR3 length is 14 residues.

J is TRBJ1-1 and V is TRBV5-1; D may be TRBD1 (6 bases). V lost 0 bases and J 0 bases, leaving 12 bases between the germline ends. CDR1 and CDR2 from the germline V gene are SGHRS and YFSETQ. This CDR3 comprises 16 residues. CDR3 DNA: TGCGCCAGCAGCTTGGCGGGGGCACTTATGAACACTGAAGCTTTCTTT. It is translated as CASSLAGALMNTEAFF.

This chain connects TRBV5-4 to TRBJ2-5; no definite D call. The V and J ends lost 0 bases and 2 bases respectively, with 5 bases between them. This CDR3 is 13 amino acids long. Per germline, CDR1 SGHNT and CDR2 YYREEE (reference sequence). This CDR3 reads CASSLDRQETQYF. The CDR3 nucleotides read TGTGCCAGCAGCTTGGACAGACAAGAGACCCAGTACTTC.

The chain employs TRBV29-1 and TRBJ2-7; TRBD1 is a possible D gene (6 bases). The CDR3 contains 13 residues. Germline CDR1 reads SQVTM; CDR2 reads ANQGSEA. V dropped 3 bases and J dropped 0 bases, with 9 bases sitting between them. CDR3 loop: CSVDQGSSYEQYF. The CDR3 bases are TGCAGCGTTGATCAGGGGAGCTCCTACGAGCAGTACTTC.

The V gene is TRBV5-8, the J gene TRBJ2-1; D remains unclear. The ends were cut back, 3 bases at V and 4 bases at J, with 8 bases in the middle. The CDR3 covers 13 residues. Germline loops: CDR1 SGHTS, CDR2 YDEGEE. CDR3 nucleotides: TGTGCCAGCAGCTCTGAAGGATACAATGAGCAGTTCTTC. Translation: CASSSEGYNEQFF.

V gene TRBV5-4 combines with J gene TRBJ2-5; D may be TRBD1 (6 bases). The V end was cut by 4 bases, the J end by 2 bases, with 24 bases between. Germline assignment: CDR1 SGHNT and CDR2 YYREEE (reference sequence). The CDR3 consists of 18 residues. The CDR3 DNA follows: TGTGCCAGCAGCCCACCCTCCACAGACAGGCCCGGGCAAGAGACCCAGTACTTC. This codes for CASSPPSTDRPGQETQYF.

The chain's CDR3 is CASSLVWQNTEAFF. The CDR3 coding sequence is TGTGCCAGCAGCTTAGTTTGGCAGAACACTGAAGCTTTCTTT. The rearrangement links TRBV11-2 to TRBJ1-1; D remains unclear. CDR1 and CDR2 from the germline V gene are SGHAT and FQNNGV. This CDR3 comprises 14 residues. The V and J ends lost 1 base and 1 base respectively, with 7 bases between them. Drawing the rest from reference TRBV11-2 and TRBJ1-1, the complete variable domain is EAGVAQSPRYKIIEKRQSVAFWCNPISGHATLYWYQQILGQGPKLLIQFQNNGVVDDSQLPKDRFSAERLKGVDSTLKIQPAKLEDSAVYLCASSLVWQNTEAFFGQGTRLTVV.

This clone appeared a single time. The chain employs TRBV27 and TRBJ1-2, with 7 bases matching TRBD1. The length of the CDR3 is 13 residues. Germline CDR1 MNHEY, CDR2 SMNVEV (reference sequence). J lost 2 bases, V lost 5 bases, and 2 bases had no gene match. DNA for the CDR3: TGTGCCAGCAGTAAGACAGGGAACTATGGCTACACCTTC. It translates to CASSKTGNYGYTF.

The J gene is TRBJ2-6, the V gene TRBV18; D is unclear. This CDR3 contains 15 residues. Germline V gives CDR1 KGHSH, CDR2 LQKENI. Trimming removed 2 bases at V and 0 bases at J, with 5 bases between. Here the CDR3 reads CASSPTGSGANVLTF. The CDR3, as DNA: TGTGCCAGCTCACCAACGGGCTCTGGGGCCAACGTCCTGACTTTC.

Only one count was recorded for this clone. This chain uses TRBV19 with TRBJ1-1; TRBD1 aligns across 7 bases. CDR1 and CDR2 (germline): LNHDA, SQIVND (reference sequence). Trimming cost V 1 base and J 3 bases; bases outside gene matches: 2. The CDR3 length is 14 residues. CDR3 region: CASSIGQGYTEAFF. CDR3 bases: TGTGCCAGTAGTATAGGACAGGGATACACTGAAGCTTTCTTT.

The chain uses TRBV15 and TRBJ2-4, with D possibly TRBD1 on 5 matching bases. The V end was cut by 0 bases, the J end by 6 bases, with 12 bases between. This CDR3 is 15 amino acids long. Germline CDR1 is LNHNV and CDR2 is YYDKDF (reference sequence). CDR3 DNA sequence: TGTGCCACCAGCAGAGATCTAGGGCAGGGAAACATTCAGTACTTC. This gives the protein CATSRDLGQGNIQYF.

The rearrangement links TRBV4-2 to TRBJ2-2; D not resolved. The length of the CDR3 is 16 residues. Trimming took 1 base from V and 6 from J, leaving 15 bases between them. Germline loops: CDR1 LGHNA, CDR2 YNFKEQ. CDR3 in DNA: TGTGCCAGCAGCCAAGCCATCGGACCGGCGGCCGGGGAGCTGTTTTTT. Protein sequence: CASSQAIGPAAGELFF.

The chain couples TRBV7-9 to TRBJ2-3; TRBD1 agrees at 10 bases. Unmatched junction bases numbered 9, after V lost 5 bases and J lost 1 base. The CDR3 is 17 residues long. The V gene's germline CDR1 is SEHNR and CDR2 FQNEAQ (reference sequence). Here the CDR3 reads CASSRRDRGDGTDTQYF. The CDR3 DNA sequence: TGTGCCAGCAGCCGCCGGGACAGGGGAGATGGCACAGATACGCAGTATTTT.

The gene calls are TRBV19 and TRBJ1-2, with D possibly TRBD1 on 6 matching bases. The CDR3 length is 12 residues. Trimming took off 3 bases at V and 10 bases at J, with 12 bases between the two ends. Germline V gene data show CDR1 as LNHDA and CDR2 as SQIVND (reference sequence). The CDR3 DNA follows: TGTGCCAGTAGTATCATGGGGGGCGACTACACCTTC. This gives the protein CASSIMGGDYTF.

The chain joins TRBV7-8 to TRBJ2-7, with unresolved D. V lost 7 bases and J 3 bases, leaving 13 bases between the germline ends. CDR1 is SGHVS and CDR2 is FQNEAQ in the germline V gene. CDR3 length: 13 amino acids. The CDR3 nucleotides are TGTGCCAGCATCGGGCAGAATTACTACGAGCAGTACTTC. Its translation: CASIGQNYYEQYF.

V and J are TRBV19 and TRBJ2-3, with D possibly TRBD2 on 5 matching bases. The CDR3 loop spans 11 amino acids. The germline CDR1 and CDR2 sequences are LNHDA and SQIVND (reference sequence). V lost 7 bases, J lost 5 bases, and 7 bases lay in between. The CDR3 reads CASNGGDTQYF. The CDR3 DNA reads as TGTGCCAGTAACGGAGGAGATACGCAGTATTTT.

For the CDR3, the DNA is TGTGCCAGCAGATCCGACTTCGAGCAGTACTTC. Protein product: CASRSDFEQYF. The genes are TRBV27 and TRBJ2-7, with unresolved D. Trimming removed 6 bases from V and 6 bases from J, with 9 bases in between. Per germline, CDR1 MNHEY and CDR2 SMNVEV (reference sequence). The CDR3 contains 11 residues.

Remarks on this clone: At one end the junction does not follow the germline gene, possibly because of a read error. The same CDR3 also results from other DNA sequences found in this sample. CDR3 in DNA: TGTGCCAGCAGAAAACGGGGACTAGCGGGGGGATCCACAGATACACAGTATTTT. The encoded protein is CASRKRGLAGGSTDTQYF. The chain uses TRBV5-6 and TRBJ2-3; TRBD2 matches at 15 bases. The CDR3 consists of 18 residues. In germline, CDR1 is SGHDT, CDR2 YYEEEE. Full variable domain (rest looked up from reference TRBV5-6 and TRBJ2-3): DAGVTQSPTHLIKTRGQQVTLRCSPKSGHDTVSWYQQALGQGPQFIFQYYEEEERQRGNFPDRFSGHQFPNYSSELNVNALLLGDSALYLCASRKRGLAGGSTDTQYFGPGTRLTVL.

DNA of the CDR3: TGCAGCGTACTGACAGGGAGTGATGAAAAACTGTTTTTT. Amino acid sequence: CSVLTGSDEKLFF. This sequence joins TRBV29-1 and TRBJ1-4; TRBD1 matches 7 bases. This CDR3 region has 13 residues. Germline-derived CDR1 and CDR2 are SQVTM and ANQGSEA. V lost 6 bases to trimming and J lost 6 bases; unmatched junction nucleotides: 7.

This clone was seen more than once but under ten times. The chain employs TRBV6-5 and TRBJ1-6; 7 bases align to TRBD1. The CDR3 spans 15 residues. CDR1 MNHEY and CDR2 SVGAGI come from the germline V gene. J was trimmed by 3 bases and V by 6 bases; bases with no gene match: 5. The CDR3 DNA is TGTGCCAGCAGGTCCAGGGGGATCTATAATTCACCCCTCCACTTT. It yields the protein CASRSRGIYNSPLHF.

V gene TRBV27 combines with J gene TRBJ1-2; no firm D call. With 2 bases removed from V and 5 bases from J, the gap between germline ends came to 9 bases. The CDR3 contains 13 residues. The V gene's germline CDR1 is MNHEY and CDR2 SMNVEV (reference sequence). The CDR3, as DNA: TGTGCCAGCAGTTTACAGGAAAATTATGGCTACACCTTC. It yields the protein CASSLQENYGYTF.

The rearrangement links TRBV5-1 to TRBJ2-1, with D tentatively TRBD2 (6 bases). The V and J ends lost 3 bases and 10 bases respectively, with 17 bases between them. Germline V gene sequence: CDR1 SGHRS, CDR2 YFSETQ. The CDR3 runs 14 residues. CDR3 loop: CASSSTSSVTEQFF. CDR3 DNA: TGCGCCAGCAGCTCCACTTCTAGCGTTACCGAGCAGTTCTTC. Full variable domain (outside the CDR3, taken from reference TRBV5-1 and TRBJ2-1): KAGVTQTPRYLIKTRGQQVTLSCSPISGHRSVSWYQQTPGQGLQFLFEYFSETQRNKGNFPGRFSGRQFSNSRSEMNVSTLELGDSALYLCASSSTSSVTEQFFGPGTRLTVL.